Presented here are 19 T cell receptor beta chains from one specimen sequenced in a study of cytomegalovirus exposure and HLA in healthy donors. A multiplex PCR was run with 60 Vbeta primers and 13 Jbeta primers. Assay: immunoSEQ multiplex PCR; the TCRdb copy retains only in-frame clones and omits some. In the table there are about 82,000 clones, more than 60% of which are singletons. The specimen sequenced was PBMCs. The receptors here all came from a human donor in good health.

The chain recombines TRBV6-5 with TRBJ1-2; D is perhaps TRBD1 (5 bases). From germline, CDR1 is MNHEY and CDR2 SVGAGI. With 4 bases removed from V and 6 bases from J, the gap between germline ends came to 6 bases. CDR3 length: 11 residues. CDR3 protein: CASSSRDGYTF. DNA of the CDR3: TGTGCCAGCAGTTCCAGGGATGGCTACACCTTC.

The chain has TRBV6-1 and TRBJ1-5; TRBD1 might be the D (6 bases). The V gene lost 4 bases and the J gene lost 6 bases, with 10 bases spanning the gap. The germline CDR1 and CDR2 sequences are MNHNS and SASEGT. CDR3 length: 13 residues. Written as DNA, the CDR3 is TGTGCCAGCAGTGGGCAGGGGATTCAGCCCCAGCATTTT. Protein sequence: CASSGQGIQPQHF.

CDR3 sequence: CASSQVRQGAEAFF. The DNA of the CDR3 is TGTGCCAGCAGCCAAGTAAGACAGGGGGCTGAAGCTTTCTTT. The genes are TRBV4-2 and TRBJ1-1, with TRBD1 matching 9 bases. CDR1 is LGHNA, CDR2 YNFKEQ, per germline. There are 14 residues in the CDR3. Germline trimming cut 1 base from V and 6 bases from J; bases unmatched to any gene: 3.

The chain carries TRBV7-9 and TRBJ1-1; no clear D. The V end was cut by 2 bases, the J end by 11 bases, with 9 bases between. The CDR3 contains 11 residues. Looked up from germline, CDR1 is SEHNR and CDR2 is FQNEAQ (reference sequence). This CDR3 is CASSLPGGAFF. CDR3 coding DNA: TGTGCCAGCAGCTTACCGGGAGGCGCTTTCTTT.

The chain employs TRBV2 and TRBJ1-1; TRBD1 matches 7 bases. Germline V gives CDR1 SNHLY, CDR2 FYNNEI. The CDR3 length is 14 residues. J was trimmed by 4 bases and V by 5 bases; bases with no gene match: 7. The CDR3 loop reads CASSTESGGTEAFF. For the CDR3, the DNA is TGTGCCAGCAGTACCGAATCAGGGGGCACTGAAGCTTTCTTT.

The rearrangement uses TRBV19 and TRBJ1-4; D is unresolved. Germline-derived CDR1 and CDR2 are LNHDA and SQIVND (reference sequence). This CDR3 has 14 residues. Trimming cost V 4 bases and J 6 bases, with 12 bases left between them. This CDR3 is CASSNAGSYEKLFF. In nucleotides, the CDR3 is TGTGCCAGTAGTAATGCGGGGTCGTATGAAAAACTGTTTTTT. Filled out from reference TRBV19 and TRBJ1-4, the complete variable domain reads DGGITQSPKYLFRKEGQNVTLSCEQNLNHDAMYWYRQDPGQGLRLIYYSQIVNDFQKGDIAEGYSVSREKKESFPLTVTSAQKNPTAFYLCASSNAGSYEKLFFGSGTQLSVL.

The CDR3 loop is CASSLEGGGWYSPLHF. CDR3 bases: TGTGCCAGCAGCTTAGAAGGCGGAGGGTGGTATTCACCCCTCCACTTT. The genes are TRBV7-9 and TRBJ1-6; D is unresolved. Germline V gives CDR1 SEHNR, CDR2 FQNEAQ (reference sequence). The CDR3 is made up of 16 amino acids. V lost 1 base and J 8 bases, leaving 15 bases between the germline ends.

The V call is TRBV2, the J call TRBJ1-6, with a possible D match to TRBD1 (5 bases). The V gene lost 3 bases and the J gene lost 7 bases, with 13 bases spanning the gap. Germline CDR1 SNHLY, CDR2 FYNNEI. The CDR3 contains 15 residues. CDR3 coding DNA: TGTGCCAGCAGTGATGGGGCCACGGCCAATTCACCCCTCCACTTT. This codes for CASSDGATANSPLHF.

The chain has TRBV10-3 and TRBJ1-2; D remains ambiguous. Germline loops: CDR1 ENHRY, CDR2 SYGVKD. This CDR3 is built from 17 residues. Trimming took off 6 bases at V and 5 bases at J, with 25 bases between the two ends. CDR3 DNA: TGTGCCATCAGCCAGGTTGGACGGGGTAATTATGAGTATGGCTACACCTTC. As protein: CAISQVGRGNYEYGYTF.

This chain links TRBV5-1 with TRBJ2-7; D is unclear. V was clipped by 0 bases and J by 0 bases, with 7 bases between them. Germline loops: CDR1 SGHRS, CDR2 YFSETQ. This CDR3 has 14 residues. The CDR3 loop is CASSLEVSSYEQYF. CDR3 in DNA: TGCGCCAGCAGCTTGGAAGTCAGCTCCTACGAGCAGTACTTC.

J is TRBJ2-1 and V is TRBV9; 11 bases map to TRBD2. The CDR3 extends over 15 amino acids. Germline V gives CDR1 SGDLS, CDR2 YYNGEE. Germline trimming cut 2 bases from V and 4 bases from J; bases unmatched to any gene: 2. The CDR3 DNA is TGTGCCAGCAGCGTGTCTAGCGGGGGGTACAATGAGCAGTTCTTC. The encoded protein is CASSVSSGGYNEQFF.

This clone has a handful of counts. V gene TRBV6-5 combines with J gene TRBJ1-2; D is perhaps TRBD1 (5 bases). The CDR3 is 15 residues long. CDR1 MNHEY and CDR2 SVGAGI come from the germline V gene. Trimming took off 2 bases at V and 4 bases at J, with 14 bases between the two ends. The CDR3 DNA reads TGTGCCAGCAGTTACGGCGGTAGGGGCACCTATGGCTACACCTTC. Translated: CASSYGGRGTYGYTF.

The gene calls are TRBV5-6 and TRBJ2-1, with D uncertain. This CDR3 has 15 residues. The germline V gene has CDR1 SGHDT and CDR2 YYEEEE. V was pared by 4 bases and J by 2 bases, with 13 bases between. The CDR3 nucleotides are TGTGCCAGCAGCGTCCTTCCACAGCCCTACAATGAGCAGTTCTTC. It specifies CASSVLPQPYNEQFF.

The gene calls are TRBV19 and TRBJ2-3, with 12 bases fitting TRBD2. CDR1 and CDR2 (germline): LNHDA, SQIVND (reference sequence). This CDR3 spans 16 amino acids. J gave up 3 bases and V 4 bases, and 5 bases lay outside the gene matches. The CDR3 region has the DNA TGTGCCAGTAGTAGGCTAGCGGGGGGGTTGACAGATACGCAGTATTTT. Its protein is CASSRLAGGLTDTQYF.

V and J are TRBV5-8 and TRBJ1-2, with TRBD1 identical over 9 bases. V dropped 5 bases and J dropped 3; count of bases not matched to a gene: 14. The CDR3 sequence is 17 residues long. CDR1 and CDR2 from the germline V gene are SGHTS and YDEGEE. CDR3 amino acids: CASSQNRPQGAYYGYTF. The CDR3 nucleotides are TGTGCCAGCAGTCAAAACAGACCACAGGGGGCTTACTATGGCTACACCTTC.

The gene calls are TRBV27 and TRBJ2-5; no definite D call. Trimming shortened V by 0 bases and J by 5 bases, and 16 bases separated the two germline ends. Looked up from germline, CDR1 is MNHEY and CDR2 is SMNVEV (reference sequence). The CDR3 length is 16 residues. The chain's CDR3 is CASSLSHPEVRETQYF. The CDR3 DNA follows: TGTGCCAGCAGTTTATCGCACCCCGAGGTAAGGGAGACCCAGTACTTC.

The chain combines TRBV4-1 with TRBJ2-7; D perhaps matches TRBD1 (7 bases). Deletions cut 0 bases from V and 2 bases from J, with 14 bases between. Germline values: CDR1 MGHRA, CDR2 YSYEKL. The CDR3 consists of 16 residues. The CDR3 DNA is TGCGCCAGCAGCCAAGAGACAGCAGGGGGGACCTACGAGCAGTACTTC. Protein product: CASSQETAGGTYEQYF.

With regard to this clone: The junction does not match germline at one end; this may be a read error. This chain connects TRBV6-5 to TRBJ1-6, with 8 bases matching TRBD1. The germline V gene has CDR1 MNHEY and CDR2 SVGAGI. CDR3 length equals 15 residues. CDR3 protein: CASSYSARGQSPLNF. CDR3 sequence (DNA): TGTGCCAGCAGTTACTCGGCCAGGGGGCAATCACCCCTCAACTTT.

Concerning this clone itself: A read error may produce the germline difference seen at one junction end. The chain joins TRBV7-9 to TRBJ2-3, with TRBD2 matching 7 bases. CDR3 length equals 11 residues. CDR1 SEHNR and CDR2 FQNEAQ come from the germline V gene (reference sequence). CDR3 DNA: TGTGCCAGCAGCTTATCGGCTAGCGGAGATTTT. Its translation: CASSLSASGDF.